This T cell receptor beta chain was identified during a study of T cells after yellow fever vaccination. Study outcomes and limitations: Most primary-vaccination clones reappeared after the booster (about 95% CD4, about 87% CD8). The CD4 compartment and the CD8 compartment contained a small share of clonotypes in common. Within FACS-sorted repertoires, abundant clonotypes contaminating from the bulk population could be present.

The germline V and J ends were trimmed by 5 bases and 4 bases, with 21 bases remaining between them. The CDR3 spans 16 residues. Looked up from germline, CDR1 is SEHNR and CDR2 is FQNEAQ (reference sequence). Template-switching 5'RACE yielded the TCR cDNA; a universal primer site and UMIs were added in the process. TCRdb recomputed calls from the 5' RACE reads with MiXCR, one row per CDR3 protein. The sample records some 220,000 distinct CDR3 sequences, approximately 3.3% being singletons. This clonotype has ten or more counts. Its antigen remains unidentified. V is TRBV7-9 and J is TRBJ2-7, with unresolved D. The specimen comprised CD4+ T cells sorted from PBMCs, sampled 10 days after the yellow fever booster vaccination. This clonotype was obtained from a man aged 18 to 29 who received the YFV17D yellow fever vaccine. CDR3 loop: CASSPPGAASRYEQYF. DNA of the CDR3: TGTGCCAGCAGCCCCCCCGGTGCTGCTTCTAGGTACGAGCAGTACTTC. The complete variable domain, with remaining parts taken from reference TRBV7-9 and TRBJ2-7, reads DTGVSQNPRHKITKRGQNVTFRCDPISEHNRLYWYRQTLGQGPEFLTYFQNEAQLEKSRLLSDRFSAERPKGSFSTLEIQRTEQGDSAMYLCASSPPGAASRYEQYFGPGTRLTVT.